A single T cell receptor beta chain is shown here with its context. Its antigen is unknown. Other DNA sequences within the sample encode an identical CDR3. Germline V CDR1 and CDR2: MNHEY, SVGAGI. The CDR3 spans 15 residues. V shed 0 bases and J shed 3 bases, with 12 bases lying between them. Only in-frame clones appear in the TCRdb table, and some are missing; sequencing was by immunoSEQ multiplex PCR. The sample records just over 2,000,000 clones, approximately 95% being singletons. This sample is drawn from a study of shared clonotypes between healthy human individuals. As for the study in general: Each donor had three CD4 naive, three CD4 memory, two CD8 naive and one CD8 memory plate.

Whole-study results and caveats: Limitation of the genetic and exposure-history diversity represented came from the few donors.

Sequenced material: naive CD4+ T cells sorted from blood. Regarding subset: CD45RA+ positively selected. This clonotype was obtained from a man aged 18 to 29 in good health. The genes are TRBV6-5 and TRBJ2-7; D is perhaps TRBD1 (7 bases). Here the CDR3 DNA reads TGTGCCAGCAGTTACTCAGGGCAGGGGGGCTACGAGCAGTACTTC. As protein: CASSYSGQGGYEQYF.